What follows are 16 T cell receptor beta chains derived from one specimen sequenced in a study of T cell responses to AZD1222 COVID-19 vaccine. Generated by immunoSEQ multiplex PCR, the TCRdb table keeps only in-frame clones and is missing some. There are about 140,000 clones in the sample; around nine tenths occur only once, and roughly 4% lies in the top ten. The sample consisted of peripheral blood, taken 28 days after the second AZD1222 dose. All receptors derive from an adult who received the AZD1222 COVID-19 vaccine.

The J gene is TRBJ2-1, the V gene TRBV7-2; TRBD1 is a possible D gene (5 bases). Germline assignment: CDR1 SGHTA and CDR2 FQGNSA. This CDR3 comprises 15 residues. Trimming removed 3 bases from V and 6 bases from J, with 15 bases in between. CDR3 amino acids: CASSFSGLGANEQFF. For the CDR3, the DNA is TGTGCCAGCAGCTTTTCGGGCCTTGGGGCCAATGAGCAGTTCTTC.

CDR3 in DNA: TGTGCCAGCGGGGGTGTCACTGAAGCTTTCTTT. The encoded protein is CASGGVTEAFF. The chain couples TRBV27 to TRBJ1-1, with a possible D match to TRBD1 (5 bases). Trimming removed 8 bases at V and 4 bases at J, with 8 bases between. The CDR3 length is 11 residues. Per the germline V gene, CDR1 is MNHEY and CDR2 is SMNVEV (reference sequence).

This sequence joins TRBV6-5 and TRBJ1-2; D is perhaps TRBD1 (5 bases). Trimming removed 5 bases from V and 2 bases from J, with 12 bases in between. The CDR3 is 14 residues long. Germline V CDR1 and CDR2: MNHEY, SVGAGI. CDR3 bases: TGTGCCAGCAGTCAAACCAGGGTAAACTATGGCTACACCTTC. Its translation is CASSQTRVNYGYTF.

The chain recombines TRBV5-8 with TRBJ1-5; D not resolved. V dropped 5 bases and J dropped 0 bases, with 12 bases sitting between them. Germline CDR1 and CDR2: SGHTS and YDEGEE. CDR3 length: 15 amino acids. The CDR3 nucleotides read TGTGCCAGCAGTTTGACTTTCGATAGCAATCAGCCCCAGCATTTT. It codes for CASSLTFDSNQPQHF.

The chain employs TRBV7-9 and TRBJ2-1; maybe TRBD2 (5 bases). The germline V gene encodes CDR1 SEHNR and CDR2 FQNEAQ (reference sequence). The CDR3 runs 16 residues. V shed 1 base and J shed 1 base, with 11 bases lying between them. The CDR3 is CASSLGSGFSYNEQFF. As DNA, the CDR3 is TGTGCCAGCAGCTTAGGAAGCGGCTTTTCCTACAATGAGCAGTTCTTC.

This sequence joins TRBV10-3 and TRBJ2-7; 8 positions agree with TRBD2. V shed 3 bases and J 0 bases; nucleotides not matched to a gene: 10. The germline V gene has CDR1 ENHRY and CDR2 SYGVKD. The CDR3 has 17 amino acids. Here the CDR3 reads CAISDPGGGGLSYEQYF. The CDR3 nucleotides are TGTGCCATCAGTGACCCGGGGGGGGGAGGACTCTCCTACGAGCAGTACTTC.

The rearrangement uses TRBV9 and TRBJ1-5; D is perhaps TRBD1 (5 bases). CDR1 and CDR2 from the germline V gene are SGDLS and YYNGEE. The CDR3 totals 16 residues. The germline V and J ends were trimmed by 0 bases and 7 bases, with 17 bases remaining between them. This CDR3 is CASSVEVPREQQPQHF. CDR3 in DNA: TGTGCCAGCAGCGTAGAGGTCCCCAGGGAACAACAGCCCCAGCATTTT.

The rearrangement joins TRBV3-1 (or the pseudogene TRBV3-2) to TRBJ2-1; TRBD2 matches at 10 bases. The CDR3 is made up of 19 amino acids. V gave up 0 bases and J gave up 9 bases; unmatched junction bases: 17. Germline V gene data show CDR1 as LGHDT and CDR2 as YNNKEL (reference sequence). In DNA form, the CDR3 reads TGTGCCAGCAGCCAAGATAGAGGACTAGCGGTCTTGATCCCAAGTGAGCAGTTCTTC. It is translated as CASSQDRGLAVLIPSEQFF.

V gene TRBV24-1 combines with J gene TRBJ2-2, with 9 bases that match TRBD2. Germline V gene sequence: CDR1 KGHDR, CDR2 SFDVKD. The CDR3 totals 17 residues. After removal of 3 bases from V and 5 bases from J, the junction contained 9 bases not matched to a gene. In nucleotides, the CDR3 is TGTGCCACCAGTGATCCGCAGGGCGGGAGGGGGACCGGGGAGCTGTTTTTT. Translating it yields CATSDPQGGRGTGELFF.

The rearrangement joins TRBV20-1 to TRBJ2-3; maybe TRBD2 (6 bases). The V end was cut by 3 bases, the J end by 1 base, with 20 bases between. The length of the CDR3 is 17 residues. Germline V gives CDR1 DFQATT, CDR2 SNEGSKA (reference sequence). CDR3 residues: CSASQANSGPGTDTQYF. DNA for the CDR3: TGCAGTGCTAGTCAAGCAAATAGCGGACCCGGCACAGATACGCAGTATTTT.

CDR3: CASSSEGTYEQYF. The CDR3 DNA reads as TGTGCCAGCAGTTCCGAGGGGACCTACGAGCAGTACTTC. The rearrangement uses TRBV6-5 and TRBJ2-7; D is tentatively TRBD1 or TRBD2 (5 bases each). The CDR3 length is 13 residues. Per germline, CDR1 MNHEY and CDR2 SVGAGI. Trimming took 4 bases from V and 2 from J, leaving 9 bases between them.

This chain joins TRBV28 and TRBJ1-5; 7 bases are shared with TRBD1. V gave up 4 bases and J gave up 6 bases; unmatched junction bases: 0. CDR1 MDHEN and CDR2 SYDVKM come from the germline V gene. The CDR3 spans 12 residues. Written as DNA, the CDR3 is TGTGCCAGCAGTTCAGGGGGTCAGCCCCAGCATTTT. This codes for CASSSGGQPQHF.

This sequence joins TRBV28 and TRBJ1-2; TRBD1 might be the D (5 bases). The CDR3 covers 13 residues. Between the trimmed V and J ends, which lost 3 bases and 5 bases, there was a span of 10 bases. CDR1 is MDHEN, CDR2 SYDVKM, per germline. CDR3 sequence (DNA): TGTGCCAGCAGTTTCGGGACGGTGTATGGCTACACCTTC. This encodes CASSFGTVYGYTF.

This rearrangement joins TRBV11-2 to TRBJ2-5; possibly TRBD1 or TRBD2 for D (5 bases each). Germline V CDR1 and CDR2: SGHAT, FQNNGV. Trimming cost V 4 bases and J 1 base, with 13 bases left between them. There are 15 residues in the CDR3. CDR3: CASSSMPGPQETQYF. DNA of the CDR3: TGTGCCAGCAGCTCAATGCCGGGACCCCAAGAGACCCAGTACTTC.

This clone was found once. The CDR3 region is CATSESRGLYNEQFF. The CDR3 coding sequence is TGTGCCACCAGTGAGTCTCGGGGGCTCTACAATGAGCAGTTCTTC. The chain recombines TRBV24-1 with TRBJ2-1; either TRBD1 or TRBD2 may supply D (6 bases each). V was trimmed by 4 bases and J by 3 bases, leaving 12 bases between them. Germline V gene data show CDR1 as KGHDR and CDR2 as SFDVKD. The CDR3 sequence is 15 residues long.

This chain connects TRBV7-9 to TRBJ2-5; D is perhaps TRBD1 or TRBD2 (5 bases each). V lost 5 bases to trimming and J lost 5 bases, with 18 bases between them. The germline V gene has CDR1 SEHNR and CDR2 FQNEAQ (reference sequence). CDR3 length: 15 amino acids. The CDR3 spells CASSRPTGRVETQYF. As DNA, the CDR3 is TGTGCCAGCAGCCGCCCGACGGGGCGGGTGGAGACCCAGTACTTC.